The 15 T cell receptor beta chains below all came from one sample that was sequenced in a study of regulatory T cells in long-lasting Graves disease. Indicated time point: newly diagnosed GD, antithyroid drugs for less than 3 months. PBMCs provided the RNA from which the TCR library was made. Arm-PCR of CDR3 regions with iRepertoire HTBI primers generated TCR beta libraries. MiXCR, applied by TCRdb to the multiplex PCR reads, yields one record per CDR3 protein. The sample lists roughly 420,000 distinct CDR3 sequences; roughly 15% were seen once. The data were also submitted as part of a second study, on T cells in Graves' hyperthyroidism and ophthalmopathy.

The material was peripheral blood mononuclear cells (PBMCs), obtained at new diagnosis, from a patient treated with antithyroid drugs. The receptors were gathered from a woman aged 25 to 39 with Graves disease.

This clonotype was detected many times. This chain links TRBV18 with TRBJ1-1; D gene unclear. The CDR3 length is 13 residues. Per the germline V gene, CDR1 is KGHSH and CDR2 is LQKENI. V was trimmed by 5 bases and J by 5 bases, leaving 12 bases between them. DNA of the CDR3: TGTGCCAGCTCAGCAGGTGTGGGGACTGAAGCTTTCTTT. Residues: CASSAGVGTEAFF.

This clonotype was counted at least ten times. The rearrangement links TRBV5-1 to TRBJ2-2, with D perhaps matching TRBD2 (5 bases). V was clipped by 0 bases and J by 1 base, with 13 bases between them. The CDR3 sequence is 17 residues long. Germline values: CDR1 SGHRS, CDR2 YFSETQ. The CDR3 bases are TGCGCCAGCAGCTTGGACGGGGTTGCGGTGAACACCGGGGAGCTGTTTTTT. It encodes CASSLDGVAVNTGELFF.

Ten or more counts support this clonotype. The gene calls are TRBV6-1 and TRBJ2-2; D may be TRBD2 (5 bases). Trimming took 6 bases from V and 6 from J, leaving 14 bases between them. CDR1 and CDR2 from the germline V gene are MNHNS and SASEGT. The CDR3 spans 14 residues. The CDR3 protein is CASSLRGNPGELFF. CDR3 nucleotides: TGTGCCAGCAGCCTCCGAGGGAATCCCGGGGAGCTGTTTTTT.

J is TRBJ1-1 and V is TRBV25-1, with D perhaps TRBD1 (6 bases). V was pared by 2 bases and J by 7 bases, with 17 bases between. The CDR3 loop spans 15 amino acids. Germline V gene lookup returns CDR1 MGHDK and CDR2 SYGVNS. The CDR3 loop is CASSEETGTGNEAFF. CDR3 sequence (DNA): TGTGCCAGCAGTGAAGAAACAGGGACGGGGAATGAAGCTTTCTTT.

This clonotype has a handful of counts. The rearrangement uses TRBV19 and TRBJ2-1; D possibly corresponds to TRBD1 (5 bases). Trimming took off 9 bases at V and 4 bases at J, with 25 bases between the two ends. CDR1 and CDR2 (germline): LNHDA, SQIVND (reference sequence). The CDR3 has 17 residues. The CDR3 loop is CASTAATGGARYNEQFF. The CDR3 coding sequence is TGTGCCAGCACCGCAGCTACTGGTGGGGCACGTTACAATGAGCAGTTCTTC.

This clonotype was seen at least ten times. The CDR3 region has the DNA TGTGCCAGCAGGGGCCCTAGGGAAATGAACACTGAAGCTTTCTTT. This translates into CASRGPREMNTEAFF. The chain links TRBV6-1 to TRBJ1-1; no definite D call. This CDR3 region has 15 residues. V lost 6 bases to trimming and J lost 0 bases, with 14 bases between them. Germline assignment: CDR1 MNHNS and CDR2 SASEGT.

The table lists this clonotype with many counts. The chain couples TRBV7-8 to TRBJ1-4; 12 positions match TRBD1. From germline, CDR1 is SGHVS and CDR2 FQNEAQ. Losses at the gene ends were 5 bases for V and 3 bases for J; bases not matched to a gene: 13. The CDR3 has 19 amino acids. The CDR3 nucleotides are TGTGCCAGCAGCACTCGCCTTCGGGACAGGGGGCCTGCTAATGAAAAACTGTTTTTT. As protein: CASSTRLRDRGPANEKLFF. Using reference TRBV7-8 and TRBJ1-4 for the parts outside the CDR3, the full variable domain is GAGVSQSPRYKVAKRGQDVALRCDPISGHVSLFWYQQALGQGPEFLTYFQNEAQLDKSGLPSDRFFAERPEGSVSTLKIQRTQQEDSAVYLCASSTRLRDRGPANEKLFFGSGTQLSVL.

This clonotype was found many times. V is TRBV24-1 and J is TRBJ2-7, with TRBD1 matching 12 bases. Germline V lookup: CDR1 KGHDR, CDR2 SFDVKD. V lost 2 bases and J lost 0; bases outside the gene matches: 16. CDR3 length: 21 residues. The CDR3 spells CATSDCSPGQGANTSSYEQYF. In nucleotides, the CDR3 is TGTGCCACCAGTGATTGCAGTCCGGGACAGGGGGCCAATACGAGCTCCTACGAGCAGTACTTC.

Note on this clonotype: At one of its ends the junction is not consistent with the germline gene, which may arise from a read error. CDR3 loop: CASSLEGLASYSEQFF. The CDR3, as DNA: TGCGCCAGCAGCTTGGAAGGACTAGCGTCCTACAGTGAGCAGTTCTTC. This rearrangement joins TRBV5-1 to TRBJ2-1; 9 bases agree with TRBD2. This CDR3 region has 16 residues. Germline V gene sequence: CDR1 SGHRS, CDR2 YFSETQ.

This clonotype was detected many times. The chain joins TRBV6-1 to TRBJ2-5; TRBD2 might be the D (5 bases). Trimming stripped 5 bases from V and 3 bases from J, with 7 bases between. The CDR3 is made up of 12 amino acids. Germline V gene lookup returns CDR1 MNHNS and CDR2 SASEGT. The CDR3 spells CASSPGKETQYF. Here the CDR3 DNA reads TGTGCCAGCAGTCCGGGAAAAGAGACCCAGTACTTC.

In its sample, this clonotype was seen a few times. The chain has TRBV3-1 and TRBJ1-6; D unclear. The germline V and J ends were trimmed by 4 bases and 2 bases, with 9 bases remaining between them. Germline V gene lookup returns CDR1 LGHDT and CDR2 YNNKEL (reference sequence). The CDR3 runs 15 residues. The CDR3: CASSRGQTYNSPLHF. In DNA, the CDR3 is TGTGCCAGCAGCCGAGGCCAGACCTATAATTCACCCCTCCACTTT.

This clonotype was observed a few times. The chain recombines TRBV7-9 with TRBJ2-1; D remains ambiguous. The CDR3 has 14 residues. CDR1 and CDR2 (germline): SEHNR, FQNEAQ (reference sequence). Trimming left V 3 bases short and J 4 bases short, with 10 bases between. CDR3 bases: TGTGCCAGCAGCTTCGTGAAGTCATACAATGAGCAGTTCTTC. Its protein is CASSFVKSYNEQFF.

The gene calls are TRBV4-1 and TRBJ2-1; no clear D. In germline, CDR1 is MGHRA, CDR2 YSYEKL. The CDR3 has 18 residues. V shed 0 bases and J shed 0 bases, with 15 bases lying between them. CDR3 sequence: CASSQDPLAVSSYNEQFF. For the CDR3, the DNA is TGCGCCAGCAGCCAAGATCCTTTAGCTGTGAGCTCCTACAATGAGCAGTTCTTC.

In this sample, this clonotype turned up a few times. The V and J genes are TRBV20-1 and TRBJ2-7; TRBD2 is a possible D gene (6 bases). V lost 5 bases to trimming and J lost 4 bases, with 18 bases between them. In germline, CDR1 is DFQATT, CDR2 SNEGSKA (reference sequence). The CDR3 length is 14 residues. Here the CDR3 DNA reads TGCAGTGCTCCCCAAAGCCCTAGCGCATACGAGCAGTACTTC. This gives the protein CSAPQSPSAYEQYF.

This clonotype was counted a few times. V is TRBV29-1 and J is TRBJ2-5; 9 nucleotides align to TRBD1. CDR3 length equals 15 residues. The germline gives CDR1 SQVTM, CDR2 ANQGSEA. V shed 7 bases and J 4 bases; nucleotides not matched to a gene: 13. The CDR3 protein is CSARGGTGILETQYF. CDR3 DNA: TGCAGCGCTCGTGGCGGGACAGGGATCTTAGAGACCCAGTACTTC.